This T cell receptor beta chain came from a study of blood T cell repertoires in COVID-19. Study-wide background: Both acute and convalescent COVID-19 samples were obtained from the United States, Italy and Spain. From T cells, B-cell-depleted T cells, or PBMCs came the material, which was cDNA or gDNA.

Original data processing: Amplification with reference gene primers provided the estimates of nucleated cell counts. Method: immunoSEQ multiplex PCR; TCRdb's copy keeps in-frame clones and lacks some. Clonal size and the V and J genes are those of that table, whereas D and trimming came from the DNA. The profile shows 70,000 to 85,000 clones, about four fifths of them singletons. The ends lost 4 bases at V and 0 bases at J; junction bases unmatched: 4. The CDR3 has 15 residues. CDR1 is SGDLS, CDR2 YYNGEE, per germline. The V and J genes are TRBV9 and TRBJ2-1; 7 bases are a match to TRBD1. Sequenced: peripheral blood. This sequence originates from a human donor in a cohort sampled during active COVID-19. This CDR3 reads CASSSGQSSYNEQFF. CDR3 in DNA: TGTGCCAGCAGCTCGGGACAGAGCTCCTACAATGAGCAGTTCTTC. The full variable domain, rest sourced from reference TRBV9 and TRBJ2-1, is DSGVTQTPKHLITATGQRVTLRCSPRSGDLSVYWYQQSLDQGLQFLIQYYNGEERAKGNILERFSAQQFPDLHSELNLSSLELGDSALYFCASSSGQSSYNEQFFGPGTRLTVL.